The 23 T cell receptor beta chains presented below share a single source sample, sequenced in a study of blood T cell repertoires in COVID-19. Here immunoSEQ multiplex PCR was the method, and the copy in TCRdb shows in-frame clones only, minus some. The table shows about 120,000 clones, with around 90% occurring only once. Specimen: peripheral blood. The receptors shown here come from a woman aged 60-75 years with COVID-19, enrolled during active disease.

The chain couples TRBV4-2 to TRBJ1-2; 7 bases agree with TRBD1. Trimming cost V 1 base and J 7 bases; bases outside gene matches: 3. The CDR3 spans 13 residues. CDR1 is LGHNA and CDR2 is YNFKEQ in the germline V gene. The CDR3 sequence: CASSQVTGAGYTF. The CDR3 region has the DNA TGTGCCAGCAGCCAAGTTACAGGGGCTGGCTACACCTTC.

The J gene is TRBJ2-1, the V gene TRBV11-3; no reliable D call. Germline V gene lookup returns CDR1 SGHNT and CDR2 YENEEA. The germline V and J ends were trimmed by 1 base and 10 bases, with 11 bases remaining between them. The CDR3 sequence is 13 residues long. CDR3 DNA: TGTGCCAGCAGCTTAGGTCGGCGCGGAGAGCAGTTCTTC. Its translation: CASSLGRRGEQFF.

The chain links TRBV5-4 to TRBJ1-1; the D is unclear. Deletions cut 0 bases from V and 0 bases from J, with 6 bases between. CDR1 and CDR2 (germline): SGHNT, YYREEE (reference sequence). The CDR3 has 14 residues. In DNA, the CDR3 is TGTGCCAGCAGCTTGGGTATTTTGAACACTGAAGCTTTCTTT. Its translation is CASSLGILNTEAFF. Filled out from reference TRBV5-4 and TRBJ1-1, the complete variable domain reads ETGVTQSPTHLIKTRGQQVTLRCSSQSGHNTVSWYQQALGQGPQFIFQYYREEENGRGNFPPRFSGLQFPNYSSELNVNALELDDSALYLCASSLGILNTEAFFGQGTRLTVV.

J is TRBJ2-7 and V is TRBV19, with TRBD1 identical over 10 bases. The germline gives CDR1 LNHDA, CDR2 SQIVND (reference sequence). The CDR3 extends over 15 amino acids. Trimming removed 3 bases from V and 4 bases from J; junction bases left unmatched: 6. This chain's CDR3 is CASSMYGTGVYEQYF. CDR3 DNA sequence: TGTGCCAGTAGTATGTACGGGACAGGGGTTTACGAGCAGTACTTC.

The chain carries TRBV7-3 and TRBJ2-1, with D possibly TRBD2 on 6 matching bases. The CDR3 is 18 residues long. Trimming took 3 bases from V and 0 from J, leaving 18 bases between them. From germline, CDR1 is SGHTA and CDR2 FQGTGA. CDR3 sequence (DNA): TGTGCCAGCAGCTTGGGGACCTTAGCGGATAGCTCCTACAATGAGCAGTTCTTC. Its translation: CASSLGTLADSSYNEQFF.

This clone was seen only once. The rearrangement uses TRBV10-3 and TRBJ2-1; 7 bases match TRBD2. The V gene end was trimmed by 0 bases and the J gene end by 8 bases; junction bases not matched to a gene: 7. The CDR3 totals 15 residues. Germline CDR1 ENHRY, CDR2 SYGVKD. The CDR3 DNA reads as TGTGCCATCAGTGAGTCCAGGACTAGGACGGATGAGCAGTTCTTC. Protein sequence: CAISESRTRTDEQFF.

Here the CDR3 reads CASSNLWGGRREQYF. CDR3 bases: TGTGCCAGCAGCAACCTCTGGGGGGGGCGGCGGGAGCAGTACTTC. J is TRBJ2-7 and V is TRBV5-4; D possibly corresponds to TRBD2 (7 bases). In germline, CDR1 is SGHNT, CDR2 YYREEE (reference sequence). Trimming pared 4 bases from V and 7 bases from J, leaving 21 bases between. The CDR3 length is 15 residues.

The chain couples TRBV9 to TRBJ1-4; TRBD1 matches at 7 bases. The CDR3 length is 15 residues. Trimming took 0 bases from V and 3 from J; bases not matched to a gene: 2. Germline V lookup: CDR1 SGDLS, CDR2 YYNGEE. The CDR3 is CASSVGGQPNEKLFF. CDR3 coding DNA: TGTGCCAGCAGCGTAGGGGGACAGCCTAATGAAAAACTGTTTTTT.

This clone occurred once. The chain combines TRBV5-5 with TRBJ2-7; 9 bases align to TRBD2. The V gene end was trimmed by 1 base and the J gene end by 4 bases; junction bases not matched to a gene: 6. The length of the CDR3 is 15 residues. Germline V lookup: CDR1 SGHKS, CDR2 YYEKEE (reference sequence). CDR3 coding DNA: TGTGCCAGCAGCTTGTCCCTAGCGGGGCTGTACGAGCAGTACTTC. Residues: CASSLSLAGLYEQYF.

This clone was seen just once. The V gene is TRBV7-9, the J gene TRBJ1-2; no clear D. Germline values: CDR1 SEHNR, CDR2 FQNEAQ (reference sequence). The length of the CDR3 is 15 residues. Trimming pared 10 bases from V and 0 bases from J, leaving 18 bases between. Here the CDR3 DNA reads TGTGCCATACCCAGGACTGCCCTTGCTAACTATGGCTACACCTTC. Translating gives CAIPRTALANYGYTF.

The gene calls are TRBV29-1 and TRBJ1-2; TRBD1 agrees at 9 bases. After removal of 6 bases from V and 5 bases from J, the junction contained 4 bases not matched to a gene. Germline CDR1 and CDR2: SQVTM and ANQGSEA. The CDR3 length is 12 residues. The CDR3 nucleotides read TGCAGCGTGGGACAGGGTCAATATGGCTACACCTTC. This codes for CSVGQGQYGYTF.

This chain links TRBV7-2 with TRBJ2-7; 9 nucleotides match TRBD1. CDR3 size: 13 residues. J was trimmed by 5 bases and V by 3 bases; bases with no gene match: 2. Germline CDR1 and CDR2: SGHTA and FQGNSA. The CDR3: CASSFRTGDEQYF. The CDR3 bases are TGTGCCAGCAGCTTTAGGACAGGGGACGAGCAGTACTTC.

The chain uses TRBV2 and TRBJ1-2, with a weak D call TRBD1 (5 bases). Trimming shortened V by 3 bases and J by 3 bases, and 11 bases separated the two germline ends. Germline-derived CDR1 and CDR2 are SNHLY and FYNNEI. The CDR3 runs 14 residues. CDR3 loop: CASSDTGTDYGYTF. Written as DNA, the CDR3 is TGTGCCAGCAGTGACACCGGGACTGACTATGGCTACACCTTC. Looking up the rest from reference TRBV2 and TRBJ1-2 gives the full variable domain: EPEVTQTPSHQVTQMGQEVILRCVPISNHLYFYWYRQILGQKVEFLVSFYNNEISEKSEIFDDQFSVERPDGSNFTLKIRSTKLEDSAMYFCASSDTGTDYGYTFGSGTRLTVV.

The chain is built from TRBV27 and TRBJ2-3, with 7 nucleotides matching TRBD2. V was clipped by 4 bases and J by 6 bases; unmatched bases: 7. Looked up from germline, CDR1 is MNHEY and CDR2 is SMNVEV (reference sequence). This CDR3 has 14 residues. DNA for the CDR3: TGTGCCAGCAGTTACCGCGGGGGTTCCGATACGCAGTATTTT. Translated, it gives CASSYRGGSDTQYF.

This rearrangement joins TRBV7-2 to TRBJ2-7; TRBD1 might be the D (6 bases). V lost 5 bases and J 2 bases, leaving 7 bases between the germline ends. The CDR3 runs to 12 residues. Germline CDR1 SGHTA, CDR2 FQGNSA. CDR3 sequence (DNA): TGTGCCAGCAGCCGGACAGCCTACGAGCAGTACTTC. Protein: CASSRTAYEQYF.

This chain connects TRBV18 to TRBJ1-5, with 8 nucleotides matching TRBD1. In germline, CDR1 is KGHSH, CDR2 LQKENI. The CDR3 is 16 amino acids. The V and J ends lost 3 bases and 4 bases, in that order; junction bases with no gene match: 8. Here the CDR3 reads CASSPQGARENQPQHF. As DNA, the CDR3 is TGTGCCAGCTCACCGCAGGGGGCGCGGGAGAATCAGCCCCAGCATTTT.

This clone appeared a single time. V gene TRBV29-1 combines with J gene TRBJ2-5; 7 bases fit TRBD1. CDR3 length equals 13 residues. J lost 1 base, V lost 3 bases, and 2 bases had no gene match. Germline assignment: CDR1 SQVTM and CDR2 ANQGSEA. The CDR3 DNA reads as TGCAGCGTTGAGGGACAGACCCAAGAGACCCAGTACTTC. It codes for CSVEGQTQETQYF.

The rearrangement uses TRBV10-3 and TRBJ2-7; weak D call: TRBD2 (6 bases). The ends were cut back, 0 bases at V and 5 bases at J, with 20 bases in the middle. Germline assignment: CDR1 ENHRY and CDR2 SYGVKD. The CDR3 is made up of 17 amino acids. Here the CDR3 DNA reads TGTGCCATCAGTGAGTCAAACCCGGTCCCGGGAGACCACGAGCAGTACTTC. Residues: CAISESNPVPGDHEQYF.

The V call is TRBV23-1, the J call TRBJ1-5; D is unresolved. TRBV23-1 has ORF status, its function being uncertain. Trimming pared 11 bases from V and 1 base from J, leaving 6 bases between. The CDR3 has 11 amino acids. CDR3 in DNA: TGCGCCGATCGGAGCAATCAGCCCCAGCATTTT. Translating it yields CADRSNQPQHF.

This chain joins TRBV4-3 and TRBJ1-1, with unresolved D. V lost 4 bases and J lost 5, with 11 bases in between. The CDR3 has 13 residues. CDR1 and CDR2 from the germline V gene are LGHNA and YSLEER. The CDR3: CASSRRIRTEAFF. The CDR3 region has the DNA TGCGCCAGCAGCCGGAGGATTAGAACTGAAGCTTTCTTT.

The chain links TRBV7-2 to TRBJ2-7; no firm D call. V was cut by 5 bases and J by 3 bases, with 5 bases left in between. Per germline, CDR1 SGHTA and CDR2 FQGNSA. This CDR3 has 11 residues. This chain's CDR3 is CASSTNYEQYF. The CDR3 DNA follows: TGTGCCAGCAGCACTAACTACGAGCAGTACTTC.

The chain links TRBV6-6 to TRBJ1-2, with 7 bases aligning to TRBD1. The trim removed 4 bases at V and 4 bases at J, leaving 3 bases unmatched. Germline values: CDR1 MNHNY, CDR2 SVGAGI (reference sequence). The CDR3 length is 13 residues. The CDR3 nucleotides are TGTGCCAGCAGTTCACCAGGGGGCTATGGCTACACCTTC. It specifies CASSSPGGYGYTF.

The DNA for the CDR3 is TGTGCCTGGAGTGTAGCCAGGGTCGACTATGGCTACACCTTC. Its protein product is CAWSVARVDYGYTF. This rearrangement joins TRBV30 to TRBJ1-2; possible D gene TRBD1, 5 bases. The CDR3 has 14 amino acids. CDR1 and CDR2 (germline): GTSNPN, SVGIG (reference sequence). Trimming removed 0 bases from V and 3 bases from J, with 11 bases in between.